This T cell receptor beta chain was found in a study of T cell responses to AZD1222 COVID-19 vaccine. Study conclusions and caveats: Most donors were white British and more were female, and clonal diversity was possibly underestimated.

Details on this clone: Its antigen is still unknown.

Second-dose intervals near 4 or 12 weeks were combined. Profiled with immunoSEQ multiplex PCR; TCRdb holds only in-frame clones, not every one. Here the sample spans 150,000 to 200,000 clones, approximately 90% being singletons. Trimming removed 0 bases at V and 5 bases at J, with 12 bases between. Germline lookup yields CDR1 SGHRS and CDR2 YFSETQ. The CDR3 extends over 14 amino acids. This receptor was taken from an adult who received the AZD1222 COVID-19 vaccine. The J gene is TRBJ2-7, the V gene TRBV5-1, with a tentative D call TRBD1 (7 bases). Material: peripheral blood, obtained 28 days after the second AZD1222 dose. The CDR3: CASSLGAGGHEQYF. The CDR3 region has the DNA TGCGCCAGCAGCTTGGGGGCAGGGGGGCACGAGCAGTACTTC.